This T cell receptor (beta chain) was identified in a study of T cell clonality in common variable immunodeficiency. Regarding the study as a whole: What drives increased CVID clonality needs T cell subpopulation sequencing. Links between repertoire features and CVID complications were heterogeneity-limited. CVID subjects showed higher TCRbeta clonality than healthy controls.

Heparinized whole blood, about 4.5 to 8.5 ml, came from each donor. V shed 1 base and J 9 bases; nucleotides not matched to a gene: 6. Germline assignment: CDR1 DFQATT and CDR2 SNEGSKA (reference sequence). This CDR3 is built from 13 residues. This clone was counted many times. Antigen: not known. With the read ending 3 residues before the CDR3 end, the germline J gene is used to fill in that end. Profiled with immunoSEQ multiplex PCR; TCRdb holds only in-frame clones, not every one. The table lists roughly 42,000 clones, no singletons, with around 2.1% in the top ten. The chain combines TRBV20-1 with TRBJ2-1; 7 nucleotides align to TRBD2. The sample consisted of peripheral blood mononuclear cells. The sequence derives from a person aged 18-70 years in good health. The CDR3 region is CSARGGGTGEQFF. The sequenced CDR3 bases are TGCAGTGCTAGAGGCGGGGGAACAGGTGAG.